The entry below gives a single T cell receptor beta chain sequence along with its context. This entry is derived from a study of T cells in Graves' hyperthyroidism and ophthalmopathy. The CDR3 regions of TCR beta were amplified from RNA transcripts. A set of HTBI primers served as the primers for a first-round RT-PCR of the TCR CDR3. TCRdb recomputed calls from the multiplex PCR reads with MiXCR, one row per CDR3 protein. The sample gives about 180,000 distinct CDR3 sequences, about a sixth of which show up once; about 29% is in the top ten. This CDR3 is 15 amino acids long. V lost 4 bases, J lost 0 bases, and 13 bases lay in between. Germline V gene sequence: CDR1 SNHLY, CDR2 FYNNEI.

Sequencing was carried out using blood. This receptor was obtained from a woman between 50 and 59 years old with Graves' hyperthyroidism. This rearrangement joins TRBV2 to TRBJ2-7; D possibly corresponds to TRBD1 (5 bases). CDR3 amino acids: CASSGGTGSSYEQYF. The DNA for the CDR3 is TGTGCCAGCAGTGGGGGCACTGGGTCCTCCTACGAGCAGTACTTC.